This TCR beta chain was recovered during a study of blood T cells in healthy people across ages. Across the study: Per every two T cells, about one barcoded beta molecule was captured by template switching.

On this clonotype: Its specificity is unknown.

Per the germline V gene, CDR1 is MNHNY and CDR2 is SVGAGI (reference sequence). Deletions cut 8 bases from V and 6 bases from J, with 25 bases between. The CDR3 runs to 16 residues. Primers used in a second PCR of about 7 to 12 cycles were a sample-barcoded 5' primer and a J-beta primer mix. Each cDNA was tagged by a template-switch adaptor containing 12 random nucleotides. Each CDR3 protein is one row after TCRdb ran MiXCR on the 5' RACE reads. The sample records around 790,000 distinct CDR3 sequences, under 55% being singletons. Study-level findings and limits: The recorded TCR beta diversity per million T cells decreased in a roughly linear manner with age.

The authors drew 8.5 to 10 milliliters of peripheral blood from each donor. Source material: blood. The V call is TRBV6-6, the J call TRBJ1-2; tentatively, D is TRBD1 (5 bases). This TCR came from a man aged 55 to 70 in good health. The CDR3 sequence: CASVTGGAPETHGYTF. In nucleotides, the CDR3 is TGTGCCAGCGTAACCGGTGGGGCCCCCGAAACCCATGGCTACACCTTC.